What follows is one TCR beta chain and its context. Per the original data handling: Reference gene primer amplification yielded estimated nucleated cell counts. Produced via immunoSEQ multiplex PCR; TCRdb's table is partial and in-frame only. That table supplies the V and J calls and clone size; D and trimming were determined from the DNA. The sample yields approximately 200,000 clones, over 75% seen once. The data are from a study of blood T cell repertoires in COVID-19. On the study more broadly: Samples came from the United States, Italy and Spain, spanning acute and convalescent COVID-19. PBMCs, B-cell-depleted T cells, or T cells provided the cDNA or gDNA that made up the material.

Between the trimmed V and J ends, which lost 3 bases and 3 bases, there was a span of 11 bases. CDR3 length: 14 amino acids. Germline-derived CDR1 and CDR2 are MNHEY and SMNVEV (reference sequence). The sequenced material came from peripheral blood. The source is a man aged 45-60 years with acute or convalescent COVID-19. The J gene is TRBJ1-1, the V gene TRBV27, with D possibly TRBD1 on 6 matching bases. CDR3 DNA: TGTGCCAGCAGTTTTGGCAGGGGTGACACTGAAGCTTTCTTT. It translates to CASSFGRGDTEAFF.